The 22 T cell receptor beta chains below were found in one sample sequenced in a study of T cell clonality in common variable immunodeficiency. Sequencing was performed with immunoSEQ multiplex PCR; in TCRdb, only in-frame clones are kept and a portion is missing. Observed in the sample are tens of thousands of clones, none of them singletons. The sequenced sample consisted of peripheral blood mononuclear cells. The receptors come from a person between 18 and 75 years old in good health.

By share of the sample, this clone is medium-sized (0.01 to 0.1%). The sequence runs out 3 residues before the end of the CDR3; the remainder is reconstructed from the germline J gene. The rearrangement uses TRBV6-1 and TRBJ2-3; D is possibly TRBD2 (6 bases). The length of the CDR3 is 14 residues. The germline V gene encodes CDR1 MNHNS and CDR2 SASEGT. V was cut by 4 bases and J by 4 bases, with 12 bases left in between. The CDR3 spells CASSGISGADTQYF. The CDR3 bases that were read are TGTGCCAGCAGTGGAATTAGCGGCGCAGATACG.

This clone was observed at least ten times. The CDR3 is cut off 3 residues early in the read; its end comes from the germline J gene. The V gene is TRBV6-2 or TRBV6-3, the J gene TRBJ1-5; D is perhaps TRBD1 (5 bases). Trimming took 6 bases from V and 4 from J, leaving 10 bases between them. This CDR3 is 13 amino acids long. The V gene's germline CDR1 is MNHEY and CDR2 SVGEGT. The CDR3 loop reads CASRRDLNQPQHF. The sequenced CDR3 bases are TGTGCCAGCAGGCGGGACTTAAATCAGCCC.

The sample holds many counts of this clone. The CDR3 extends 3 residues past the end of the read, so its final part is completed from the germline J gene. The chain combines TRBV7-9 with TRBJ2-7; TRBD1 is a possible D gene (6 bases). Germline V gene data show CDR1 as SEHNR and CDR2 as FQNEAQ (reference sequence). The CDR3 has 15 residues. Between the trimmed V and J ends, which lost 6 bases and 3 bases, there was a span of 18 bases. CDR3 DNA (partial): TGTGCCAGCAGTTCTCCCGGGACACGGAACTACGAG. Encoded protein: CASSSPGTRNYE. The full CDR3 protein reads CASSSPGTRNYEQYF.

Concerning this clone itself: The read gets to within 3 residues of the CDR3 end, and the germline J gene fills in the rest. This sample includes further DNA sequences coding for the same CDR3. The genes are TRBV7-9 and TRBJ1-1; D gene unclear. The CDR3 runs to 15 residues. The germline CDR1 and CDR2 sequences are SEHNR and FQNEAQ (reference sequence). V was shortened by 5 bases and J by 6 bases, with 19 bases between the two germline ends. The covered CDR3 bases are TGTGCCAGCAGCCGGACTCAGTCTACGGATGCTGAA. This encodes CASSRTQSTDAE. The entire CDR3 reads CASSRTQSTDAEAFF.

This clone has a count of ten or more. The DNA ends 3 residues before the CDR3 does, and the rest of the CDR3 is filled in from the germline J gene. V gene TRBV18 combines with J gene TRBJ2-1; TRBD2 matches at 9 bases. J lost 0 bases, V lost 3 bases, and 3 bases had no gene match. The V gene's germline CDR1 is KGHSH and CDR2 LQKENI. This CDR3 has 16 amino acids. The CDR3 reads CASSPGRGGSYNEQFF. The DNA read from the CDR3 is TGTGCCAGCTCACCTGGGCGGGGGGGCTCCTACAATGAG.

This clone was seen ten or more times. Read coverage stops 3 residues before the CDR3 terminus; the germline J gene supplies the remainder. The same CDR3 arises from other DNA sequences in this sample as well. The chain has TRBV7-6 and TRBJ1-6, with D tentatively TRBD1 (5 bases). The V end lost 4 bases, the J end lost 8 bases, and 9 bases lay between the germline ends. Germline loops: CDR1 SGHVS, CDR2 FNYEAQ. The CDR3 is 13 residues long. CDR3 sequence: CASSSGGDSPLHF. CDR3 DNA (partial): TGTGCCAGCAGCTCCGGGGGGGATTCACCC.

In this sample, this clone turned up a few times. Sequencing ends 3 residues short of the CDR3 end; the germline J gene provides the rest. The chain combines TRBV2 with TRBJ1-5, with TRBD1 identical over 8 bases. Germline-derived CDR1 and CDR2 are SNHLY and FYNNEI. Trimming removed 5 bases from V and 7 bases from J; junction bases left unmatched: 10. The CDR3 is 15 residues long. The covered CDR3 bases are TGTGCCAGCAGTTTTGAAACAGGGGGAGGACAGCCC. It yields the protein CASSFETGGGQP. The entire CDR3 protein is CASSFETGGGQPQHF.

This clone was detected ten times or more. One end of the junction fails to match germline, which may point to a read error. The DNA ends 3 residues before the CDR3 does, and the rest of the CDR3 is filled in from the germline J gene. The V and J genes are TRBV4-2 and TRBJ2-2; D ambiguous. Germline CDR1 and CDR2: LGHNA and YNFKEQ. The length of the CDR3 is 15 residues. CDR3 DNA (partial): TGCGCCAGCAGACTTACCCTTGGGAACACCGGGGAG. Translated, it gives CASRLTLGNTGE. The whole CDR3 region reads CASRLTLGNTGELFF.

This clone was recorded many times. The sequence runs out 3 residues before the end of the CDR3; the remainder is reconstructed from the germline J gene. This chain links TRBV7-2 with TRBJ2-3; no firm D call. Germline V CDR1 and CDR2: SGHTA, FQGNSA. The CDR3 loop spans 14 amino acids. V shed 2 bases and J shed 0 bases, with 6 bases lying between them. The part of the CDR3 DNA that was read is TGTGCCAGCAGCTTATACCGGAGCACAGATACG. Amino acids: CASSLYRSTDT. The full CDR3 sequence reads CASSLYRSTDTQYF.

As concerns this clone: The read terminates 3 residues ahead of where the CDR3 ends, so the germline J gene completes it. The chain uses TRBV20-1 and TRBJ2-3; 11 bases map to TRBD2. Germline V gene sequence: CDR1 DFQATT, CDR2 SNEGSKA (reference sequence). The CDR3 is made up of 14 amino acids. CDR3 bases read: TGCAGTGCTACGACTAGCGGGAATGTCGAGACG. Protein: CSATTSGNVET. The CDR3 as a whole reads CSATTSGNVETQYF.

This clone has ten or more counts. Coverage ceases 3 residues before the CDR3 finishes, and the germline J gene fills in the end. J is TRBJ2-3 and V is TRBV20-1; 7 nucleotides line up with TRBD1. Trimming at V came to 3 bases and at J to 2 bases, leaving 5 bases not matched to a gene. This CDR3 contains 14 residues. Germline lookup yields CDR1 DFQATT and CDR2 SNEGSKA (reference sequence). The CDR3 spells CSASRDSYTDTQYF. Incomplete CDR3 DNA: TGCAGTGCTAGTCGGGACAGTTACACAGATACG.

This clone was found many times. The read finishes 3 residues shy of the CDR3 end, and the germline J gene is used to complete it. This chain links TRBV5-1 with TRBJ2-3; 8 nucleotides line up with TRBD1. The CDR3 has 16 residues. V was clipped by 0 bases and J by 4 bases; unmatched bases: 7. CDR1 SGHRS and CDR2 YFSETQ come from the germline V gene. The CDR3 protein is CASSLVTGDWADTQYF. CDR3 DNA, as far as it was read: TGCGCCAGCAGCTTGGTGACAGGGGACTGGGCAGATACG.

This clone was picked up many times. Read coverage stops 3 residues before the CDR3 terminus; the germline J gene supplies the remainder. This chain uses TRBV7-3 with TRBJ2-3; 14 bases agree with TRBD2. Germline trimming cut 1 base from V and 7 bases from J; bases unmatched to any gene: 7. The CDR3 consists of 17 residues. Germline CDR1 reads SGHTA; CDR2 reads FQGTGA. The CDR3 sequence: CASSLMAGTSGGYTQYF. CDR3 bases read: TGTGCCAGCAGCTTAATGGCTGGGACTAGCGGGGGATATACG.

This clone was seen a few times. The observed sequence ends 3 residues before the CDR3 terminus, with the missing tail filled in from the germline J gene. The rearrangement joins TRBV2 to TRBJ1-5; 9 bases fit TRBD1. The V segment lost 4 bases and the J segment 1 base; nucleotides outside the gene matches: 2. This CDR3 has 15 residues. Germline CDR1 SNHLY, CDR2 FYNNEI. The part of the CDR3 DNA that was read is TGTGCCAGCAGTGTACAGGGGGCGAGCAATCAGCCC. This gives the protein CASSVQGASNQP. The whole CDR3 is CASSVQGASNQPQHF.

This clone was counted only a few times. The CDR3 end is not reached by the read, which stops 3 residues before it; the germline J gene fills it in. The chain has TRBV29-1 and TRBJ2-3, with a possible D match to TRBD2 (7 bases). The CDR3 length is 13 residues. Germline assignment: CDR1 SQVTM and CDR2 ANQGSEA. Trimming took 7 bases from V and 2 from J, leaving 13 bases between them. This chain's CDR3 is CSAEGGATDTQYF. Partial CDR3 DNA: TGCAGCGCGGAGGGGGGGGCCACAGATACG.

This clone came up a few times. The CDR3 end falls 3 residues outside the read, so it is completed with the germline J gene. This sequence joins TRBV7-6 and TRBJ1-2, with a possible D match to TRBD1 (6 bases). The V and J ends lost 1 base and 5 bases respectively, with 14 bases between them. The V gene's germline CDR1 is SGHVS and CDR2 FNYEAQ. The CDR3 totals 15 residues. This CDR3 reads CASSLVGGLTYGYTF. Incomplete CDR3 DNA: TGTGCCAGCAGCTTAGTTGGGGGCCTGACGTATGGC.

This clone has at least ten counts. The CDR3 goes on 3 residues after the read ends, and that part is filled in from the germline J gene. The rearrangement uses TRBV6-1 and TRBJ2-7, with 8 bases aligning to TRBD1. The CDR3 covers 16 residues. Germline V CDR1 and CDR2: MNHNS, SASEGT. V lost 4 bases, J lost 2 bases, and 10 bases stayed unmatched. The part of the CDR3 DNA that was read is TGTGCCAGCAGTGTTTCTAGGGACAGGCCTACCTACGAG. Protein product: CASSVSRDRPTYE. The full CDR3 protein is CASSVSRDRPTYEQYF.

This clone was found many times. The CDR3 extends 3 residues past the end of the read, so its final part is completed from the germline J gene. The chain combines TRBV10-3 with TRBJ2-5; 11 nucleotides align to TRBD2. The CDR3 spans 14 residues. The J segment lost 3 bases and the V segment lost 4 bases, leaving 1 base of the junction unmatched. CDR1 and CDR2 from the germline V gene are ENHRY and SYGVKD. The CDR3 spells CAISGLAGKETQYF. The CDR3 bases that were read are TGTGCCATCAGTGGACTAGCGGGGAAAGAGACC.

The covered CDR3 bases are TGCGCCAGCAGCCCGGTGGGGATCGGACGAGGCGGGTCACCC. This translates into CASSPVGIGRGGSP. The whole CDR3 reads CASSPVGIGRGGSPLHF. This rearrangement joins TRBV5-1 to TRBJ1-6; D uncertain. Read coverage stops 3 residues before the CDR3 terminus; the germline J gene supplies the remainder. Trimming shortened V by 4 bases and J by 10 bases, and 24 bases separated the two germline ends. Germline CDR1 is SGHRS and CDR2 is YFSETQ. The CDR3 covers 17 residues. Variable domain in full (rest from reference TRBV5-1 and TRBJ1-6): KAGVTQTPRYLIKTRGQQVTLSCSPISGHRSVSWYQQTPGQGLQFLFEYFSETQRNKGNFPGRFSGRQFSNSRSEMNVSTLELGDSALYLCASSPVGIGRGGSPLHFGNGTRLTVT.

Remarks on this clone: The observed sequence ends 3 residues before the CDR3 terminus, with the missing tail filled in from the germline J gene. J is TRBJ2-5 and V is TRBV30; TRBD1 matches at 7 bases. V was clipped by 3 bases and J by 5 bases; unmatched bases: 12. The CDR3 loop spans 15 amino acids. CDR1 is GTSNPN and CDR2 is SVGIG in the germline V gene (reference sequence). CDR3 bases read: TGTGCCTGGAGAGACAGGGACGTCCACAAGGAGACC. It is translated as CAWRDRDVHKET. The CDR3 in its entirety is CAWRDRDVHKETQYF.

This clone was seen repeatedly, ten times or more. Read coverage stops 3 residues before the CDR3 terminus; the germline J gene supplies the remainder. The gene calls are TRBV7-9 and TRBJ2-1; tentative D call: TRBD2 (5 bases). CDR3 length equals 14 residues. Germline values: CDR1 SEHNR, CDR2 FQNEAQ (reference sequence). Trimming pared 5 bases from V and 6 bases from J, leaving 14 bases between. CDR3 DNA (partial): TGTGCCAGCAGCGGCTCGGCAGGAGGCAATGAG. This encodes CASSGSAGGNE. The whole CDR3 sequence is CASSGSAGGNEQFF.

This clone was observed many times. From the germline J gene comes the end of the CDR3, since the read stops 3 residues before it. This sequence joins TRBV5-1 and TRBJ1-2; 7 nucleotides align to TRBD1. Per germline, CDR1 SGHRS and CDR2 YFSETQ. The length of the CDR3 is 15 residues. The J segment lost 3 bases and the V segment lost 0 bases, leaving 5 bases of the junction unmatched. CDR3: CASSLGTGQHYGYTF. The sequenced CDR3 bases are TGCGCCAGCAGCTTGGGGACGGGACAGCACTATGGC.